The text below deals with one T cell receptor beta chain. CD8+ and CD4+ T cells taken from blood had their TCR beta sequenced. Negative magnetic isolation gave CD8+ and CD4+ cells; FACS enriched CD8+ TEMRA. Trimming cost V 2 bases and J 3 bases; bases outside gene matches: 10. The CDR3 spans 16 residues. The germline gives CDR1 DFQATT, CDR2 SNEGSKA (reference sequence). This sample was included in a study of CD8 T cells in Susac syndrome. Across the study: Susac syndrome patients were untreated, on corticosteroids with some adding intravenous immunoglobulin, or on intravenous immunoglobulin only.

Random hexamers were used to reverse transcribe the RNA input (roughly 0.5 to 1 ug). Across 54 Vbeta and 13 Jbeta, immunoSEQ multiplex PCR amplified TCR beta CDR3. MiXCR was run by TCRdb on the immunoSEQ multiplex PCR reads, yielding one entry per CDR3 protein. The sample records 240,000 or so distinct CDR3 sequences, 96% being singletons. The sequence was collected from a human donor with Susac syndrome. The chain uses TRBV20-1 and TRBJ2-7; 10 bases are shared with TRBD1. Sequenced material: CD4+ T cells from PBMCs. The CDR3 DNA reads TGCAGTGCTAGATCCCCCCGACAGGGGGCGAACTACGAGCAGTACTTC. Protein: CSARSPRQGANYEQYF.